These 15 T cell receptor beta chains were all obtained from the same sample, sequenced in a study of blood T cell repertoires in COVID-19. The data were produced by immunoSEQ multiplex PCR, yet TCRdb's version contains in-frame clones alone and is incomplete. The sample has about 220,000 clones; approximately 81% are singletons. The sample was peripheral blood. These receptors came from a man aged 25 to 40 with active or convalescent COVID-19.

The rearrangement uses TRBV6-2 or TRBV6-3 and TRBJ1-5, with D possibly TRBD1 on 6 matching bases. Trimming stripped 2 bases from V and 5 bases from J, with 13 bases between. CDR1 and CDR2 from the germline V gene are MNHEY and SVGEGT. The CDR3 has 15 amino acids. CDR3 in amino acids: CASSYGGQRYQPQHF. Here the CDR3 DNA reads TGTGCCAGCAGTTACGGTGGACAGAGATATCAGCCCCAGCATTTT.

This chain joins TRBV2 and TRBJ2-5; 9 bases fit TRBD1. The J segment lost 5 bases and the V segment lost 4 bases, leaving 11 bases of the junction unmatched. Germline-derived CDR1 and CDR2 are SNHLY and FYNNEI. This CDR3 has 16 amino acids. The CDR3 is CASSGGWTGVLETQYF. CDR3 nucleotide sequence: TGTGCCAGCAGTGGGGGATGGACAGGGGTGTTGGAGACCCAGTACTTC.

V usage is TRBV5-6 and J usage is TRBJ2-5; 11 bases are shared with TRBD2. With V trimmed by 3 bases and J by 4 bases, 14 bases remained unmatched. The CDR3 loop spans 18 amino acids. In germline, CDR1 is SGHDT, CDR2 YYEEEE. CDR3 loop: CASSSLADSGRAGETQYF. The CDR3, as DNA: TGTGCCAGCAGCTCACTCGCAGATAGCGGGAGGGCAGGAGAGACCCAGTACTTC.

The chain joins TRBV10-2 to TRBJ2-7; no clear D gene. Trimming left V 6 bases short and J 2 bases short, with 11 bases between. There are 13 residues in the CDR3. Germline V CDR1 and CDR2: WSHSY, SAAADI. This chain's CDR3 is CASSDMIAYEQYF. In DNA, the CDR3 is TGCGCCAGCAGCGACATGATAGCCTACGAGCAGTACTTC.

The chain has TRBV6-5 and TRBJ1-1; 7 bases fit TRBD1. Germline lookup yields CDR1 MNHEY and CDR2 SVGAGI. The CDR3 is 14 amino acids. Losses at the gene ends were 6 bases for V and 7 bases for J; bases not matched to a gene: 11. The CDR3 loop is CASSRNRGSGEAFF. CDR3 DNA sequence: TGTGCCAGCAGCCGAAACAGGGGCAGTGGTGAAGCTTTCTTT.

This chain uses TRBV7-9 with TRBJ2-1; 14 nucleotides line up with TRBD2. CDR1 and CDR2 from the germline V gene are SEHNR and FQNEAQ (reference sequence). V lost 4 bases and J lost 7; bases outside the gene matches: 9. The CDR3 sequence is 17 residues long. The CDR3 spells CASSSTGTSGSYNEQFF. CDR3 DNA: TGTGCCAGCAGCTCCACCGGGACTAGCGGGAGTTATAATGAGCAGTTCTTC.

Concerning this clone itself: The junction differs from germline at one of its ends, possibly a read error. The chain recombines TRBV6-5 with TRBJ2-1; 13 bases line up with TRBD2. Germline CDR1 MNHEY, CDR2 SVGAGI. CDR3 size: 13 residues. DNA of the CDR3: TGTGCCAGCAGGGACACTAGCGGGAGGGTCAGGGTCTTC. Translating gives CASRDTSGRVRVF.

The gene calls are TRBV5-1 and TRBJ2-3; D may be TRBD1 (5 bases). Germline-derived CDR1 and CDR2 are SGHRS and YFSETQ. There are 17 residues in the CDR3. Deletions cut 6 bases from V and 1 base from J, with 21 bases between. DNA for the CDR3: TGCGCCAGCACGTACGGAATAGGGGCTCGGGGCACAGATACGCAGTATTTT. The encoded protein is CASTYGIGARGTDTQYF.

V usage is TRBV5-1 and J usage is TRBJ2-7, with D possibly being TRBD1 (6 bases). CDR3 size: 15 residues. The V end lost 4 bases, the J end lost 5 bases, and 19 bases lay between the germline ends. Germline-derived CDR1 and CDR2 are SGHRS and YFSETQ. The CDR3 nucleotides read TGCGCCAGCAGCCTCTGGGGGACACCAGCAAACGAGCAGTACTTC. Translating gives CASSLWGTPANEQYF.

The chain carries TRBV19 and TRBJ1-6; D not certain. In germline, CDR1 is LNHDA, CDR2 SQIVND (reference sequence). The V gene lost 6 bases and the J gene lost 9 bases, with 15 bases spanning the gap. The CDR3 is made up of 14 amino acids. The CDR3, as DNA: TGTGCCAGTAGAACCGAGAGCAACGGTTCACCCCTCCACTTT. Its translation: CASRTESNGSPLHF.

The chain recombines TRBV15 with TRBJ1-2, with 9 bases that match TRBD1. Germline V gene data show CDR1 as LNHNV and CDR2 as YYDKDF (reference sequence). V shed 3 bases, J shed 6 bases, and the junction held 8 bases outside the gene matches. This CDR3 is 15 amino acids long. In DNA, the CDR3 is TGTGCCACCAGCAGGGGCTGGGACAGGGAGGATGGCTACACCTTC. It yields the protein CATSRGWDREDGYTF.

This chain joins TRBV30 and TRBJ2-1; 12 nucleotides line up with TRBD2. CDR1 and CDR2 from the germline V gene are GTSNPN and SVGIG (reference sequence). V was pared by 3 bases and J by 2 bases, with 8 bases of the junction left unmatched. The CDR3 loop spans 17 amino acids. CDR3 in amino acids: CAWRGPLAGGPYNEQFF. In DNA form, the CDR3 reads TGTGCCTGGAGGGGCCCACTAGCGGGAGGCCCCTACAATGAGCAGTTCTTC.

The rearrangement uses TRBV6-5 and TRBJ2-7, with 9 bases aligning to TRBD1. CDR1 and CDR2 from the germline V gene are MNHEY and SVGAGI. Germline trimming cut 6 bases from V and 4 bases from J; bases unmatched to any gene: 10. The CDR3 is 15 amino acids. CDR3 in amino acids: CASRSGTGNMYEQYF. CDR3 sequence (DNA): TGTGCCAGCAGGTCCGGGACAGGGAATATGTACGAGCAGTACTTC.

The chain uses TRBV5-1 and TRBJ2-7; D perhaps matches TRBD1 (5 bases). V was cut by 0 bases and J by 3 bases, with 10 bases left in between. Germline-derived CDR1 and CDR2 are SGHRS and YFSETQ. This CDR3 contains 14 residues. The CDR3 protein is CASSLANRNYEQYF. The CDR3, as DNA: TGCGCCAGCAGCTTGGCTAACAGGAACTACGAGCAGTACTTC.

The chain recombines TRBV27 with TRBJ1-1; D is perhaps TRBD1 (5 bases). V was clipped by 2 bases and J by 4 bases, with 14 bases between them. Looked up from germline, CDR1 is MNHEY and CDR2 is SMNVEV (reference sequence). The CDR3 runs 15 residues. CDR3 residues: CASSLAGRGGTEAFF. For the CDR3, the DNA is TGTGCCAGCAGTTTAGCAGGTCGGGGGGGCACTGAAGCTTTCTTT.